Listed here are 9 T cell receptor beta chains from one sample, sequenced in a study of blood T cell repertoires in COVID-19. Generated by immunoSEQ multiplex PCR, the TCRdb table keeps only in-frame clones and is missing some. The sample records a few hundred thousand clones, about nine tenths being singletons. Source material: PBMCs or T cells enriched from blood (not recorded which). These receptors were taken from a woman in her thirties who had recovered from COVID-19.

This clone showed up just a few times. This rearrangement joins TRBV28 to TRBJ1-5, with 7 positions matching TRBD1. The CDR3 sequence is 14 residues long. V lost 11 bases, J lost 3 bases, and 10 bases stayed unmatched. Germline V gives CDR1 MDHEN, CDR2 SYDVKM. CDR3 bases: TGTGCCTCCGCGGGGGGGACAGACAATCAGCCCCAGCATTTT. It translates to CASAGGTDNQPQHF.

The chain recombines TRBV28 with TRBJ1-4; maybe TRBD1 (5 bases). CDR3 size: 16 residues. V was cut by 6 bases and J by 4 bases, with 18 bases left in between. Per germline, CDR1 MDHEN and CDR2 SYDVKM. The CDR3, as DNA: TGTGCCAGCAGCCCCCTCCTCGGCAGGGTTAATGAAAAACTGTTTTTT. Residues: CASSPLLGRVNEKLFF.

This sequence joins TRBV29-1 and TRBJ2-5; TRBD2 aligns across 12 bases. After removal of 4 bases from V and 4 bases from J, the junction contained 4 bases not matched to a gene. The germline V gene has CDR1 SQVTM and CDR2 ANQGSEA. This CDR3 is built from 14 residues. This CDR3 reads CSVATSGSGETQYF. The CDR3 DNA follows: TGCAGCGTTGCGACTAGCGGGAGTGGAGAGACCCAGTACTTC.

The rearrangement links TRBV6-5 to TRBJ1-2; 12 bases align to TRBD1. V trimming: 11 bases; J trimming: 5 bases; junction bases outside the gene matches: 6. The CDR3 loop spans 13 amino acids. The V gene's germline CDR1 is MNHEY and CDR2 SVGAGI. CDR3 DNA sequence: TGTGCCGCGGGACAGGGGGCAGGGTATGGCTACACCTTC. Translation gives CAAGQGAGYGYTF.

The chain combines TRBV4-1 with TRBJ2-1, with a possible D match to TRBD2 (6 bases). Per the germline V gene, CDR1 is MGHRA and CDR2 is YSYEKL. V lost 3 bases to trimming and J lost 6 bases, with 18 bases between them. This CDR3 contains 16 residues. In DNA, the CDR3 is TGCGCCAGCAGCCACCCCAGGGCGGGAATTTCCAATGAGCAGTTCTTC. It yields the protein CASSHPRAGISNEQFF.

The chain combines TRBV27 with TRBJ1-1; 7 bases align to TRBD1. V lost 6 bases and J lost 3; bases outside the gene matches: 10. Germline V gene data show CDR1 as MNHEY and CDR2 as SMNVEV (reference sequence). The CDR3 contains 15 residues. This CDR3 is CASSSFGTVDTEAFF. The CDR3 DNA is TGTGCCAGCAGCTCGTTCGGGACAGTGGACACTGAAGCTTTCTTT.

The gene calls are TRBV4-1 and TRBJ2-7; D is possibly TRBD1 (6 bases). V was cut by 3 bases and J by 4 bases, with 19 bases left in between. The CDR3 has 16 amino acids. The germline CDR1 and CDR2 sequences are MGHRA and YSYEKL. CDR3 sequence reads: CASSHPGTRSTYEQYF. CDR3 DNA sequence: TGCGCCAGCAGCCACCCCGGGACACGATCCACGTACGAGCAGTACTTC.

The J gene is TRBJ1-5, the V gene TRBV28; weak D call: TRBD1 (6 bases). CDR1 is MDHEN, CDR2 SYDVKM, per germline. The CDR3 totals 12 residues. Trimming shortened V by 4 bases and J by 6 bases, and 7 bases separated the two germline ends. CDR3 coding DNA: TGTGCCAGCAGTTCACAGGGTCAGCCCCAGCATTTT. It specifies CASSSQGQPQHF.

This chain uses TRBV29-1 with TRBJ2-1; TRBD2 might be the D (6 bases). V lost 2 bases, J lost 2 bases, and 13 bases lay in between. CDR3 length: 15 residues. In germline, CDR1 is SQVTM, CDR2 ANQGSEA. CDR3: CSVELASVAYNEQFF. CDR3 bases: TGCAGCGTTGAACTAGCTAGCGTGGCCTACAATGAGCAGTTCTTC.